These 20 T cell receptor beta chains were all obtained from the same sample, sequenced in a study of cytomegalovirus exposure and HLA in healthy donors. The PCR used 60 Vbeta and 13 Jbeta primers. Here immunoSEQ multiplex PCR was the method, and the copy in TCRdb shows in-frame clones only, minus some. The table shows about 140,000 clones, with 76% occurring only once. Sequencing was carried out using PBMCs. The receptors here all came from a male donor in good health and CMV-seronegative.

The CDR3 reads CASSSGAGTGVDQPQHF. As DNA, the CDR3 is TGTGCCAGCAGCTCAGGGGCCGGGACAGGGGTTGATCAGCCCCAGCATTTT. The J gene is TRBJ1-5, the V gene TRBV9; 10 nucleotides line up with TRBD1. The germline gives CDR1 SGDLS, CDR2 YYNGEE. The CDR3 has 17 residues. V trimming: 4 bases; J trimming: 5 bases; junction bases outside the gene matches: 12. Variable domain in full (rest from reference TRBV9 and TRBJ1-5): DSGVTQTPKHLITATGQRVTLRCSPRSGDLSVYWYQQSLDQGLQFLIQYYNGEERAKGNILERFSAQQFPDLHSELNLSSLELGDSALYFCASSSGAGTGVDQPQHFGDGTRLSIL.

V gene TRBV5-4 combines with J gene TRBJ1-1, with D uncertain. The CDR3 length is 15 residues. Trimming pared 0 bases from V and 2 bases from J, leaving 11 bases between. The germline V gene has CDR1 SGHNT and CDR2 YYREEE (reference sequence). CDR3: CASSLVEVRNTEAFF. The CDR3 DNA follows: TGTGCCAGCAGCTTGGTCGAGGTTCGTAACACTGAAGCTTTCTTT.

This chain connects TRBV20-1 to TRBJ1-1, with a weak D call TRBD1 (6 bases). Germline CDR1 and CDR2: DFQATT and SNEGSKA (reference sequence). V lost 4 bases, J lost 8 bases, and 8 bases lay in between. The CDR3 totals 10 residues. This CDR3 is CSATGTEAFF. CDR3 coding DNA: TGCAGTGCTACCGGGACAGAAGCTTTCTTT.

The DNA for the CDR3 is TGTGCCAGCAGTCCCTCGGGGACAGGGTGGGACACCGGGGAGCTGTTTTTT. Protein product: CASSPSGTGWDTGELFF. The chain couples TRBV27 to TRBJ2-2, with 9 bases fitting TRBD1. Germline loops: CDR1 MNHEY, CDR2 SMNVEV (reference sequence). CDR3 size: 17 residues. V trimming: 5 bases; J trimming: 3 bases; junction bases outside the gene matches: 10.

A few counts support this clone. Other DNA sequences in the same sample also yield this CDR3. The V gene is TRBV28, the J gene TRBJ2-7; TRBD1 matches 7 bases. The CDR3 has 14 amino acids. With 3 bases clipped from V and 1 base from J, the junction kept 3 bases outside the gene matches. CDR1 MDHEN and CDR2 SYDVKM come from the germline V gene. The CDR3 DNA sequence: TGTGCCAGCAGTTTCGGGACAGTATCCTACGAGCAGTACTTC. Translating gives CASSFGTVSYEQYF. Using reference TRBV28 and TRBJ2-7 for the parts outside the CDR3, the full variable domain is DVKVTQSSRYLVKRTGEKVFLECVQDMDHENMFWYRQDPGLGLRLIYFSYDVKMKEKGDIPEGYSVSREKKERFSLILESASTNQTSMYLCASSFGTVSYEQYFGPGTRLTVT.

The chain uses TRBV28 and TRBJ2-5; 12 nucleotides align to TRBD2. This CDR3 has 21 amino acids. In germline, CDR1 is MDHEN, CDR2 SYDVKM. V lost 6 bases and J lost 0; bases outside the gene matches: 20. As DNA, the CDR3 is TGTGCCAGCAGCCTTAGGAGAGGACTAGCGGGGTATTGGGGGTACCAAGAGACCCAGTACTTC. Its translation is CASSLRRGLAGYWGYQETQYF.

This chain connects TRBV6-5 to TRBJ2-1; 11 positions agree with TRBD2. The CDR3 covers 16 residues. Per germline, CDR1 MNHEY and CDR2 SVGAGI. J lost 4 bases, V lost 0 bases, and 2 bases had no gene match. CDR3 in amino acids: CASSYSGLAAYNEQFF. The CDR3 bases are TGTGCCAGCAGTTACTCGGGACTAGCGGCATACAATGAGCAGTTCTTC.

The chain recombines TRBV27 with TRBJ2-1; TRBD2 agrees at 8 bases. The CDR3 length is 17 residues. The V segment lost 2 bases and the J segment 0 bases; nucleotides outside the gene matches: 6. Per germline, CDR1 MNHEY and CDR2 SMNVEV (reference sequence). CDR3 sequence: CASSLLLAGSSYNEQFF. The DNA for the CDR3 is TGTGCCAGCAGTTTACTATTAGCGGGGAGCTCCTACAATGAGCAGTTCTTC.

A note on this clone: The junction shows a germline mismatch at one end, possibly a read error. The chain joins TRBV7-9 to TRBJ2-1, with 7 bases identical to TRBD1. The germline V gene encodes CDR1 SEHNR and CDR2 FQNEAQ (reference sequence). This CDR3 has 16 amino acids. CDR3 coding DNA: TGTTCCAGCAGCTCCCCGACAGGGAAGTGGTACAATGAGCAGTTCTTC. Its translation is CSSSSPTGKWYNEQFF.

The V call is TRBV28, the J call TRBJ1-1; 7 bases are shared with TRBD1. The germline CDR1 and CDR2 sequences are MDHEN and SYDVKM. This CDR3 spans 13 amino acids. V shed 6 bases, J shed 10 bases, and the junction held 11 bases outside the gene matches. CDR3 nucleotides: TGTGCCAGCAGATCGGACAGGTTCGTCGGAGCTTTCTTT. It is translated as CASRSDRFVGAFF. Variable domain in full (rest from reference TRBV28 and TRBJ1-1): DVKVTQSSRYLVKRTGEKVFLECVQDMDHENMFWYRQDPGLGLRLIYFSYDVKMKEKGDIPEGYSVSREKKERFSLILESASTNQTSMYLCASRSDRFVGAFFGQGTRLTVV.

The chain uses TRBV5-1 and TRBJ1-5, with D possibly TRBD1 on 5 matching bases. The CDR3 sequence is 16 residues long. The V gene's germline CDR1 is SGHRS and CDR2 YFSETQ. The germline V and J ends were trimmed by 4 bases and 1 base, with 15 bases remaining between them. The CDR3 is CASSQGPLGSNQPQHF. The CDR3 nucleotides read TGCGCCAGCAGCCAGGGTCCCTTAGGCAGCAATCAGCCCCAGCATTTT.

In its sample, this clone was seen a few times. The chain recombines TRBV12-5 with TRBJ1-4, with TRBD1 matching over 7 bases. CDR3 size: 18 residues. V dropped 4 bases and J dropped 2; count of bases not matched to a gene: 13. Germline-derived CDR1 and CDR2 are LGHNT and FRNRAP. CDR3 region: CASGSKQGSRSTNEKLFF. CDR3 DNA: TGTGCTAGTGGTTCCAAACAGGGGTCTCGGTCGACTAATGAAAAACTGTTTTTT. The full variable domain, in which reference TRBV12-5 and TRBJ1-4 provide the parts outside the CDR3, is DARVTQTPRHKVTEMGQEVTMRCQPILGHNTVFWYRQTMMQGLELLAYFRNRAPLDDSGMPKDRFSAEMPDATLATLKIQPSEPRDSAVYFCASGSKQGSRSTNEKLFFGSGTQLSVL.

The CDR3 nucleotides read TGTGCCAGCAGCTCCCTACAGGGGTTTAACTATGGCTACACCTTC. Protein product: CASSSLQGFNYGYTF. The V call is TRBV7-2, the J call TRBJ1-2, with 7 bases aligning to TRBD1. CDR3 size: 15 residues. With 4 bases clipped from V and 1 base from J, the junction kept 6 bases outside the gene matches. Germline loops: CDR1 SGHTA, CDR2 FQGNSA.

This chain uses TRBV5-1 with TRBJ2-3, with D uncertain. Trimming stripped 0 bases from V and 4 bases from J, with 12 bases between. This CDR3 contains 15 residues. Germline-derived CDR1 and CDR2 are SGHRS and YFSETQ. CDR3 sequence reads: CASSLAGLVADTQYF. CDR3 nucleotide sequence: TGCGCCAGCAGCTTGGCTGGCCTAGTGGCAGATACGCAGTATTTT.

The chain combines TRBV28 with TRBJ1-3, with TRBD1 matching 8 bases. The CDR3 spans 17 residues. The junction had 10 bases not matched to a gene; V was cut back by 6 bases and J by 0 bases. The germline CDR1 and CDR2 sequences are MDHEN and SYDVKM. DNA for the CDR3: TGTGCCAGCAGCTCACCAGGGGGCACCAGCTCTGGAAACACCATATATTTT. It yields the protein CASSSPGGTSSGNTIYF.

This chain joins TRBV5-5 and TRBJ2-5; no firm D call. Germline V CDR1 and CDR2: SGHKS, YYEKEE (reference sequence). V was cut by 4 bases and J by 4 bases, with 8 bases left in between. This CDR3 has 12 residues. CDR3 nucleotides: TGTGCCAGCAGCAGAGAACTAGAGACCCAGTACTTC. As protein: CASSRELETQYF.

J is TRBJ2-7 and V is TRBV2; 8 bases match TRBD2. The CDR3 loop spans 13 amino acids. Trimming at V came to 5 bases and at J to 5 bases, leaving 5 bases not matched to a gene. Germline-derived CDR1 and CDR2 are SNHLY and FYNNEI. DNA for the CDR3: TGTGCCAGCAGTACAGCGGGAGATAACGAGCAGTACTTC. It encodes CASSTAGDNEQYF.

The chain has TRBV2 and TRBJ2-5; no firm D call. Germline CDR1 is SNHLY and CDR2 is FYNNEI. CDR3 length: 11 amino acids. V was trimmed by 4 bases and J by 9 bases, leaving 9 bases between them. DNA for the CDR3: TGTGCCAGCAGTGTCGGTACGGCCCAGTACTTC. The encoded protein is CASSVGTAQYF.

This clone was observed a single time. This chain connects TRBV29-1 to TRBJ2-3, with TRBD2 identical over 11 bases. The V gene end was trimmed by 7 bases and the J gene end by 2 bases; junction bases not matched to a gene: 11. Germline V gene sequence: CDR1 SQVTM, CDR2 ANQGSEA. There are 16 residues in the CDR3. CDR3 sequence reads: CSAGRASGGYTDTQYF. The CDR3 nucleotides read TGCAGCGCTGGTCGGGCTAGCGGGGGGTACACAGATACGCAGTATTTT.

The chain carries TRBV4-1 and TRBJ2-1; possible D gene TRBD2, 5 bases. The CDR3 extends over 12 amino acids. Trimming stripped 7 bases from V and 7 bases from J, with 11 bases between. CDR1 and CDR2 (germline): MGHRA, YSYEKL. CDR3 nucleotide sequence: TGCGCCAGCACCGGACTTGCAAATGAGCAGTTCTTC. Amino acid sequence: CASTGLANEQFF.